Listed here are 17 T cell receptor beta chains from one sample, sequenced in a study of response to subunit inactivated influenza vaccine (dated by TCRdb to the late 2010s). The library was built by means of RT-PCR. Data came from an Illumina HiSeq 2500. TCRdb passed the public sequencing reads through fastp at Q25 and MiXCR, retaining productive beta sequences. Each entry is one CDR3 protein sequence, shown with its most common DNA and genes. Across this sample there are roughly 760,000 distinct CDR3 sequences, with approximately 22% seen only once. Roughly a tenth of the sample is held by the ten biggest clonotypes. The material sequenced was PBMCs from blood, taken 4 to 6 days after vaccination. The receptors were sampled from a man in his fifties who received an inactivated influenza vaccine. Donor details come from another sample of the same person, matched by shared clones.

The chain links TRBV2 to TRBJ1-1; D not certain. The V and J ends lost 4 bases and 0 bases respectively, with 9 bases between them. The CDR3 contains 14 residues. CDR1 and CDR2 (germline): SNHLY, FYNNEI. CDR3 protein: CASSVQPLNTEAFF. Written as DNA, the CDR3 is TGTGCCAGCAGTGTACAGCCCCTGAACACTGAAGCTTTCTTT.

The chain links TRBV12-3 or TRBV12-4 to TRBJ2-1, with TRBD2 identical over 8 bases. Trimming took 7 bases from V and 2 from J; bases not matched to a gene: 10. The CDR3 runs to 16 residues. As DNA, the CDR3 is TGTGCCAGCACCCTGGACGGGAGGGGCCCCTACAATGAGCAGTTCTTC. The encoded protein is CASTLDGRGPYNEQFF.

The chain employs TRBV12-3 or TRBV12-4 and TRBJ2-7; D unclear. Trimming stripped 4 bases from V and 2 bases from J, with 15 bases between. The length of the CDR3 is 15 residues. The CDR3 DNA sequence: TGTGCCAGCAGTTCGCCCGAGACGGTAACCTACGAGCAGTACTTC. Its translation: CASSSPETVTYEQYF.

This clonotype has only a few counts. The genes are TRBV20-1 and TRBJ2-5; the D gene is possibly TRBD2 (6 bases). The CDR3 has 17 amino acids. Trimming shortened V by 2 bases and J by 0 bases, and 19 bases separated the two germline ends. The germline CDR1 and CDR2 sequences are DFQATT and SNEGSKA (reference sequence). CDR3 in amino acids: CSARWDSQMKYQETQYF. The CDR3, as DNA: TGCAGTGCTAGATGGGACTCCCAAATGAAGTACCAAGAGACCCAGTACTTC.

This clonotype has a handful of counts. The rearrangement links TRBV2 to TRBJ1-1; D call uncertain. CDR1 SNHLY and CDR2 FYNNEI come from the germline V gene. V shed 3 bases and J shed 4 bases, with 9 bases lying between them. The CDR3 totals 13 residues. As DNA, the CDR3 is TGTGCCAGCAGTGACCTCCGTGGCACTGAAGCTTTCTTT. As protein: CASSDLRGTEAFF.

The chain combines TRBV6-2 or TRBV6-3 with TRBJ2-1; D is uncertain. The V and J ends lost 6 bases and 8 bases respectively, with 8 bases between them. Germline lookup yields CDR1 MNHEY and CDR2 SVGEGT. The length of the CDR3 is 11 residues. This chain's CDR3 is CASSDAYEQFF. The CDR3 DNA reads as TGTGCCAGCAGCGATGCGTATGAGCAGTTCTTC.

This chain joins TRBV12-3 or TRBV12-4 and TRBJ1-5; perhaps TRBD1 as D (6 bases). V was clipped by 5 bases and J by 4 bases, with 9 bases between them. The CDR3 is 13 amino acids. In DNA, the CDR3 is TGTGCCAGCAGTCACAGGGCTAATCAGCCCCAGCATTTT. It encodes CASSHRANQPQHF.

The chain employs TRBV5-1 and TRBJ2-1; 11 positions agree with TRBD1. V was clipped by 2 bases and J by 4 bases; unmatched bases: 2. The CDR3 has 15 residues. CDR1 and CDR2 (germline): SGHRS, YFSETQ. DNA for the CDR3: TGCGCCAGCAGCTTCCGGGACAGGGGGTACAATGAGCAGTTCTTC. This encodes CASSFRDRGYNEQFF.

This clonotype turned up a few times. The rearrangement joins TRBV20-1 to TRBJ2-7; 10 bases agree with TRBD2. The V segment lost 0 bases and the J segment 6 bases; nucleotides outside the gene matches: 8. Per germline, CDR1 DFQATT and CDR2 SNEGSKA (reference sequence). CDR3 length: 15 residues. Written as DNA, the CDR3 is TGCAGTGCTAGAGATTCTCCTAGCGGGAGCCGCGAGCAGTACTTC. It translates to CSARDSPSGSREQYF.

V is TRBV6-2 or TRBV6-3 and J is TRBJ2-1, with D perhaps TRBD1 (6 bases). V was cut by 6 bases and J by 4 bases, with 28 bases left in between. This CDR3 region has 19 residues. Germline lookup yields CDR1 MNHEY and CDR2 SVGEGT. CDR3 sequence (DNA): TGTGCCAGCAGAACGAGACAGGTCGGATCGACCTCACCTTACAATGAGCAGTTCTTC. It is translated as CASRTRQVGSTSPYNEQFF.

The rearrangement joins TRBV6-5 to TRBJ2-7; D could derive from TRBD1 or TRBD2 (5 bases each). The V gene lost 4 bases and the J gene lost 6 bases, with 13 bases spanning the gap. CDR3 length: 13 amino acids. The germline V gene encodes CDR1 MNHEY and CDR2 SVGAGI. The CDR3 region has the DNA TGTGCCAGCAGTTTCCATGAGGGGAGCGAGCAGTACTTC. It yields the protein CASSFHEGSEQYF.

This clonotype was counted ten times or more. This sequence joins TRBV29-1 and TRBJ1-2; D is undetermined. CDR1 SQVTM and CDR2 ANQGSEA come from the germline V gene. Trimming left V 3 bases short and J 2 bases short, with 13 bases between. CDR3 length: 14 residues. CDR3 in DNA: TGCAGCGTTGACAGTTCAGGATTGAACTATGGCTACACCTTC. As protein: CSVDSSGLNYGYTF.

The V gene is TRBV28, the J gene TRBJ2-4; 14 bases are a match to TRBD2. V lost 7 bases, J lost 5 bases, and 19 bases stayed unmatched. The CDR3 contains 20 residues. The germline gives CDR1 MDHEN, CDR2 SYDVKM. The CDR3 here is CASTTRSGTSGRFLENIQYF. CDR3 nucleotide sequence: TGTGCCAGCACCACGAGGTCCGGGACTAGCGGGAGATTTCTGGAAAACATTCAGTACTTC.

V is TRBV7-2 and J is TRBJ2-7; 10 nucleotides line up with TRBD2. This CDR3 has 16 amino acids. Germline V lookup: CDR1 SGHTA, CDR2 FQGNSA. V lost 5 bases and J lost 3; bases outside the gene matches: 10. CDR3 residues: CTSSTRTSGYSYEQYF. CDR3 in DNA: TGTACCAGCAGCACACGGACTAGCGGATATAGCTACGAGCAGTACTTC.

The chain links TRBV5-1 to TRBJ2-5; 8 nucleotides match TRBD1. Germline trimming cut 1 base from V and 5 bases from J; bases unmatched to any gene: 10. Germline CDR1 reads SGHRS; CDR2 reads YFSETQ. The length of the CDR3 is 16 residues. CDR3 DNA: TGCGCCAGCAGCTTGTTTGCAGGGGGCGCCCGGGAGACCCAGTACTTC. It is translated as CASSLFAGGARETQYF.

The chain carries TRBV12-3 or TRBV12-4 and TRBJ1-3; a weak D match, TRBD1 (6 bases). This CDR3 has 15 amino acids. V was shortened by 5 bases and J by 0 bases, with 11 bases between the two germline ends. The CDR3 protein is CASSPTDSSGNTIYF. CDR3 nucleotide sequence: TGTGCCAGCAGTCCCACGGACAGCTCTGGAAACACCATATATTTT.

This sequence joins TRBV6-6 and TRBJ2-5; 8 bases line up with TRBD1. Trimming took 1 base from V and 5 from J; bases not matched to a gene: 0. CDR3 length: 13 amino acids. CDR1 MNHNY and CDR2 SVGAGI come from the germline V gene (reference sequence). CDR3 DNA: TGTGCCAGCAGTTACTGGACAGGGGAGACCCAGTACTTC. It specifies CASSYWTGETQYF.